The 23 T cell receptor beta chains reported below all come from one sample, sequenced in a study of breast tumors, draining lymph nodes, adjacent tissues. TCRdb reanalysed the multiplex PCR reads using MiXCR and keeps one entry per CDR3 protein. The table has tens of thousands of distinct CDR3 sequences, approximately 28% seen once. Samples came from axillary lymph nodes draining the breast cancer. The sequencing input was axillary lymph node tissue. Source of these receptors: a female donor with breast cancer. Some clones in this sample may be carry-over from other donors' samples.

The chain couples TRBV20-1 to TRBJ1-1; a weak D match, TRBD1 (5 bases). CDR1 and CDR2 from the germline V gene are DFQATT and SNEGSKA (reference sequence). The V gene lost 1 base and the J gene lost 5 bases, with 14 bases spanning the gap. The CDR3 spans 14 residues. CDR3 sequence: CSARGPRGMTEAFF. The CDR3 DNA is TGCAGTGCTAGAGGCCCACGGGGGATGACTGAAGCTTTCTTT.

This clonotype has ten or more counts. The CDR3 loop reads CATTLNVYDTDTQYF. The CDR3 DNA reads as TGTGCCACCACGTTGAATGTCTACGACACAGATACGCAGTATTTT. This sequence joins TRBV10-3 and TRBJ2-3; no definite D call. The CDR3 length is 15 residues. Deletions cut 10 bases from V and 2 bases from J, with 19 bases between. CDR1 and CDR2 (germline): ENHRY, SYGVKD.

The rearrangement uses TRBV7-4 and TRBJ2-5; TRBD1 agrees at 10 bases. The CDR3 contains 14 residues. J was trimmed by 5 bases and V by 5 bases; bases with no gene match: 5. CDR1 is SGHVT, CDR2 SQSDAQ, per germline. The CDR3 protein is CASSAGTGAETQYF. CDR3 nucleotides: TGTGCCAGCAGCGCAGGGACAGGGGCCGAGACCCAGTACTTC.

The sample holds one count of this clonotype. With a much larger clone just one base away, this may be a read error. The conserved final phenylalanine or tryptophan is absent from the CDR3, which likely points to a read error. The gene calls are TRBV13 and TRBJ2-5; D not certain. CDR3 length equals 12 residues. Germline V gene data show CDR1 as PRHDT and CDR2 as FYEKMQ (reference sequence). V lost 8 bases, J lost 7 bases, and 14 bases lay in between. This chain's CDR3 is CASCTFDGTQYL. The CDR3 nucleotides read TGTGCCAGCTGCACCTTTGACGGGACCCAGTACCTC.

A word on this clonotype: Without the conserved terminal phenylalanine or tryptophan, this CDR3 likely stems from a read error. The chain uses TRBV29-1 and TRBJ2-3, with D perhaps matching TRBD1 (5 bases). The CDR3 runs 13 residues. Germline CDR1 and CDR2: SQVTM and ANQGSEA. CDR3 region: CSGGQVSTGTQYL. CDR3 coding DNA: TGCAGCGGGGGCCAGGTTAGCACAGGTACGCAGTATCTT.

The rearrangement uses TRBV7-9 and TRBJ2-1; 8 nucleotides agree with TRBD1. V lost 4 bases, J lost 6 bases, and 11 bases stayed unmatched. Looked up from germline, CDR1 is SEHNR and CDR2 is FQNEAQ (reference sequence). This CDR3 contains 16 residues. In DNA, the CDR3 is TGTGCCAGCAGCTCAACCAGGGACAGGTTAGTCAATGAGCAGTTCTTC. Amino acid sequence: CASSSTRDRLVNEQFF.

There are many counts of this clonotype. V gene TRBV12-3 or TRBV12-4 combines with J gene TRBJ2-3, with D maybe TRBD2 (5 bases). The length of the CDR3 is 17 residues. V gave up 1 base and J gave up 1 base, with 15 bases separating them. The CDR3 DNA is TGTGCCAGCAGTTTAGACTCGGGGTTCATGGGCACAGATACGCAGTATTTT. Translating gives CASSLDSGFMGTDTQYF.

This clonotype was counted ten times or more. The rearrangement links TRBV18 to TRBJ1-3; D is uncertain. Trimming cost V 3 bases and J 0 bases, with 9 bases left between them. The CDR3 loop spans 15 amino acids. CDR1 is KGHSH, CDR2 LQKENI, per germline. CDR3 amino acids: CASSPRGSSGNTIYF. CDR3 nucleotides: TGTGCCAGCTCACCCCGCGGTTCCTCTGGAAACACCATATATTTT.

This clonotype was recorded at least ten times. This chain links TRBV7-2 with TRBJ2-7, with 9 nucleotides matching TRBD1. Germline lookup yields CDR1 SGHTA and CDR2 FQGNSA. The V gene end was trimmed by 4 bases and the J gene end by 4 bases; junction bases not matched to a gene: 5. The CDR3 runs to 14 residues. The CDR3, as DNA: TGTGCCAGCAGCTACTCGGGACAGGGTTACGAGCAGTACTTC. Translated, it gives CASSYSGQGYEQYF.

There are a few counts of this clonotype. J is TRBJ1-1 and V is TRBV30; TRBD1 matches at 7 bases. Trimming cost V 3 bases and J 11 bases; bases outside gene matches: 9. Germline CDR1 reads GTSNPN; CDR2 reads SVGIG (reference sequence). This CDR3 contains 12 residues. The CDR3 reads CAWRAGGSGAFF. The CDR3 bases are TGTGCCTGGAGAGCAGGGGGATCGGGGGCTTTCTTT.

This clonotype has at least ten counts. Mismatch with germline at one junction end may stem from a read error. The chain joins TRBV6-5 to TRBJ1-6; D might be TRBD1 (6 bases). Germline loops: CDR1 MNHEY, CDR2 SVGAGI. The CDR3 runs to 15 residues. The CDR3 reads CASSHSLGANSPLHF. The CDR3 DNA sequence: TGTGCCAGCAGTCACTCGCTGGGGGCGAATTCACCCCTCCACTTT.

In its sample, this clonotype was seen many times. J is TRBJ1-6 and V is TRBV2; unclear D gene. CDR3 length: 17 residues. Germline V CDR1 and CDR2: SNHLY, FYNNEI. Trimming took 5 bases from V and 4 from J, leaving 18 bases between them. CDR3 region: CASSHSSGLLYNSPLHF. The CDR3 DNA is TGTGCCAGCAGTCACTCATCGGGTCTGTTGTATAATTCACCCCTCCACTTT.

The chain combines TRBV3-1 with TRBJ1-4; tentatively, D is TRBD1 (5 bases). Germline V gene sequence: CDR1 LGHDT, CDR2 YNNKEL (reference sequence). With 2 bases removed from V and 5 bases from J, the gap between germline ends came to 15 bases. This CDR3 contains 16 residues. The CDR3: CASSQTSGTPNEKLFF. The CDR3 nucleotides are TGTGCCAGCAGCCAAACCTCCGGGACGCCGAATGAAAAACTGTTTTTT.

This clonotype was observed a few times. Since a much larger clone is just one base distant, this may be a read error. The J gene is TRBJ1-4, the V gene TRBV6-6; D not certain. Trimming pared 5 bases from V and 2 bases from J, leaving 9 bases between. This CDR3 has 14 amino acids. Per the germline V gene, CDR1 is MNHNY and CDR2 is SVGAGI (reference sequence). The CDR3 DNA follows: TGTGCCAGCAGTCACGGGGATACTAATGAAAAACTGTTTTTT. Protein: CASSHGDTNEKLFF.

This clonotype was seen many times. The chain uses TRBV7-6 and TRBJ2-2; 9 positions match TRBD2. CDR3 size: 14 residues. The V gene's germline CDR1 is SGHVS and CDR2 FNYEAQ. V dropped 5 bases and J dropped 7; count of bases not matched to a gene: 5. CDR3 nucleotide sequence: TGTGCCAGCAGCCAGGGACTAGCTGGCGGGGAGCTGTTTTTT. Protein product: CASSQGLAGGELFF.

This clonotype was observed many times. The chain carries TRBV20-1 and TRBJ2-3; 10 bases are shared with TRBD1. Germline V gene data show CDR1 as DFQATT and CDR2 as SNEGSKA (reference sequence). V lost 6 bases to trimming and J lost 2 bases; unmatched junction nucleotides: 11. CDR3 size: 16 residues. CDR3 loop: CSAKDRGRSHTDTQYF. The CDR3 DNA is TGCAGTGCCAAAGACAGGGGGCGCAGTCACACAGATACGCAGTATTTT.

The chain has TRBV5-1 and TRBJ2-5, with 10 positions matching TRBD2. The CDR3 extends over 14 amino acids. Germline CDR1 reads SGHRS; CDR2 reads YFSETQ. V trimming: 5 bases; J trimming: 5 bases; junction bases outside the gene matches: 6. In DNA, the CDR3 is TGCGCCAGCAGTAGTAGCGGGAGGTTGGAGACCCAGTACTTC. Its translation is CASSSSGRLETQYF.

To note about this clonotype: A read error may produce the germline difference seen at one junction end. The chain links TRBV5-1 to TRBJ2-3; TRBD1 might be the D (5 bases). This CDR3 has 14 residues. Germline V gene data show CDR1 as SGHRS and CDR2 as YFSETQ. CDR3 amino acids: CVSSLAQGADTRYF. The CDR3 bases are TGCGTCAGCAGCTTGGCCCAGGGTGCAGATACGCGGTATTTT. The variable domain in full, with the rest retrieved from reference TRBV5-1 and TRBJ2-3, is KAGVTQTPRYLIKTRGQQVTLSCSPISGHRSVSWYQQTPGQGLQFLFEYFSETQRNKGNFPGRFSGRQFSNSRSEMNVSTLELGDSALYLCVSSLAQGADTRYFGPGTRLTVL.

Regarding this clonotype: A read error may produce the germline difference seen at one junction end. V gene TRBV13 combines with J gene TRBJ2-7; 7 nucleotides align to TRBD1. CDR1 is PRHDT and CDR2 is FYEKMQ in the germline V gene (reference sequence). The CDR3 spans 14 residues. CDR3 residues: CASSFRTGSCEQYF. The CDR3 DNA reads as TGTGCCAGCAGCTTCAGGACAGGATCCTGCGAGCAGTACTTC. Complete variable domain (other parts from reference TRBV13 and TRBJ2-7): AAGVIQSPRHLIKEKRETATLKCYPIPRHDTVYWYQQGPGQDPQFLISFYEKMQSDKGSIPDRFSAQQFSDYHSELNMSSLELGDSALYFCASSFRTGSCEQYFGPGTRLTVT.

At least ten counts were recorded for this clonotype. This chain links TRBV5-1 with TRBJ1-6, with a possible D match to TRBD1 (5 bases). The V and J ends lost 3 bases and 10 bases respectively, with 20 bases between them. Germline V CDR1 and CDR2: SGHRS, YFSETQ. The CDR3 totals 16 residues. CDR3 DNA sequence: TGCGCCAGCAGCTCTCAGCCGGGGACGGGGAACTCACCCCTCCACTTT. Amino acids: CASSSQPGTGNSPLHF.

This clonotype was observed many times. V is TRBV6-1 and J is TRBJ2-7; D is unclear. V gave up 2 bases and J gave up 3 bases, with 2 bases separating them. The CDR3 extends over 11 amino acids. Germline CDR1 is MNHNS and CDR2 is SASEGT. CDR3 sequence (DNA): TGTGCCAGCAGTGAATACTACGAGCAGTACTTC. It specifies CASSEYYEQYF.

This clonotype has ten or more counts. The chain couples TRBV24-1 to TRBJ2-1, with 8 bases aligning to TRBD2. V lost 4 bases and J lost 1; bases outside the gene matches: 8. Per germline, CDR1 KGHDR and CDR2 SFDVKD. The CDR3 extends over 17 amino acids. The CDR3 DNA follows: TGTGCCACCAGTGAGCCTACTAGCGGAAGGTCCTACAATGAGCAGTTCTTC. Residues: CATSEPTSGRSYNEQFF.

In its sample, this clonotype was seen many times. The chain recombines TRBV4-3 with TRBJ1-4; TRBD1 matches 7 bases. Per germline, CDR1 LGHNA and CDR2 YSLEER. V gave up 4 bases and J gave up 5 bases; unmatched junction bases: 7. The CDR3 length is 15 residues. CDR3 residues: CASSPTGTVNEKLFF. The CDR3 nucleotides read TGCGCCAGCAGCCCGACCGGGACAGTCAATGAAAAACTGTTTTTT.